These 30 T cell receptor beta chains came from one sample sequenced in a study of CD8 T cells in ankylosing spondylitis. TCRdb fed the 5' RACE reads into MiXCR, producing one record per CDR3 protein. The table includes about 30,000 distinct CDR3 sequences, nearly 5.5% detected once. Input material: blood, either unsorted or a sorted T cell fraction (not recorded which). These receptor sequences come from a female donor with ankylosing spondylitis or in good health (not recorded which).

This clonotype was picked up many times. The chain couples TRBV9 to TRBJ2-1, with D possibly TRBD2 on 6 matching bases. The V gene lost 2 bases and the J gene lost 0 bases, with 12 bases spanning the gap. The germline CDR1 and CDR2 sequences are SGDLS and YYNGEE. The CDR3 runs to 16 residues. CDR3 in DNA: TGTGCCAGCAGCGTGGGGGGATGGAGCTCCTACAATGAGCAGTTCTTC. Protein sequence: CASSVGGWSSYNEQFF. The variable domain in full, with the rest retrieved from reference TRBV9 and TRBJ2-1, is DSGVTQTPKHLITATGQRVTLRCSPRSGDLSVYWYQQSLDQGLQFLIQYYNGEERAKGNILERFSAQQFPDLHSELNLSSLELGDSALYFCASSVGGWSSYNEQFFGPGTRLTVL.

This clonotype was picked up many times. The CDR3 bases are TGTGCCAGCAGCCCGCAACTCCGACAGGGGAATACCGGGGAGCTGTTTTTT. Its protein product is CASSPQLRQGNTGELFF. The chain combines TRBV9 with TRBJ2-2; 8 bases are shared with TRBD1. Per germline, CDR1 SGDLS and CDR2 YYNGEE. This CDR3 region has 17 residues. V was pared by 4 bases and J by 5 bases, with 13 bases of the junction left unmatched.

Many counts were recorded for this clonotype. In nucleotides, the CDR3 is TGTGCCAGCAGCCCGGGGGGCCTAGCGGGGACCTACGAGCAGTACTTC. It codes for CASSPGGLAGTYEQYF. The chain has TRBV9 and TRBJ2-7; 9 nucleotides line up with TRBD2. This CDR3 comprises 16 residues. CDR1 is SGDLS, CDR2 YYNGEE, per germline. V trimming: 4 bases; J trimming: 2 bases; junction bases outside the gene matches: 10. Variable domain in full (rest from reference TRBV9 and TRBJ2-7): DSGVTQTPKHLITATGQRVTLRCSPRSGDLSVYWYQQSLDQGLQFLIQYYNGEERAKGNILERFSAQQFPDLHSELNLSSLELGDSALYFCASSPGGLAGTYEQYFGPGTRLTVT.

V is TRBV9 and J is TRBJ1-3; D is unresolved. Between the trimmed V and J ends, which lost 2 bases and 7 bases, there was a span of 19 bases. CDR1 and CDR2 (germline): SGDLS, YYNGEE. This CDR3 is 16 amino acids long. DNA for the CDR3: TGTGCCAGCAGCGTGGATCCTCTAGGGAGAATGAACACCATATATTTT. Amino acid sequence: CASSVDPLGRMNTIYF. Full variable domain (rest looked up from reference TRBV9 and TRBJ1-3): DSGVTQTPKHLITATGQRVTLRCSPRSGDLSVYWYQQSLDQGLQFLIQYYNGEERAKGNILERFSAQQFPDLHSELNLSSLELGDSALYFCASSVDPLGRMNTIYFGEGSWLTVV.

There are a few counts of this clonotype. This chain links TRBV5-6 with TRBJ2-3; D is ambiguous. This CDR3 contains 10 residues. The germline V and J ends were trimmed by 4 bases and 4 bases, with 1 base remaining between them. CDR1 and CDR2 from the germline V gene are SGHDT and YYEEEE. In DNA, the CDR3 is TGTGCCAGCAGCCCAGATACGCAGTATTTT. As protein: CASSPDTQYF.

This clonotype was recorded at least ten times. V and J are TRBV9 and TRBJ2-2, with D unresolved. Per germline, CDR1 SGDLS and CDR2 YYNGEE. Trimming cost V 4 bases and J 6 bases, with 13 bases left between them. This CDR3 spans 14 amino acids. The CDR3 region has the DNA TGTGCCAGCAGCCCTAGTCCGGACCCCGGGGAGCTGTTTTTT. It codes for CASSPSPDPGELFF.

The chain links TRBV9 to TRBJ2-3; 11 bases line up with TRBD2. Trimming removed 4 bases from V and 8 bases from J; junction bases left unmatched: 9. The CDR3 runs 15 residues. Germline values: CDR1 SGDLS, CDR2 YYNGEE. CDR3 residues: CASSPADGTSGTQYF. CDR3 DNA sequence: TGTGCCAGCAGCCCAGCGGATGGGACTAGCGGTACGCAGTATTTT.

This clonotype appeared many times. The chain couples TRBV9 to TRBJ2-3, with TRBD2 identical over 9 bases. Germline values: CDR1 SGDLS, CDR2 YYNGEE. After removal of 2 bases from V and 0 bases from J, the junction contained 7 bases not matched to a gene. This CDR3 is 17 amino acids long. CDR3 protein: CASSVGRGGTSTDTQYF. The CDR3 coding sequence is TGTGCCAGCAGCGTCGGGCGGGGGGGGACTAGCACAGATACGCAGTATTTT.

This clonotype was recorded at least ten times. The chain uses TRBV9 and TRBJ2-3, with D unresolved. Germline V lookup: CDR1 SGDLS, CDR2 YYNGEE. With 0 bases removed from V and 3 bases from J, the gap between germline ends came to 8 bases. CDR3 size: 14 residues. The CDR3 spells CASSVGAPTDTQYF. Written as DNA, the CDR3 is TGTGCCAGCAGCGTAGGGGCCCCGACAGATACGCAGTATTTT.

This clonotype came up many times. The chain employs TRBV9 and TRBJ2-3; D is undetermined. V lost 3 bases, J lost 5 bases, and 13 bases lay in between. The CDR3 length is 14 residues. From germline, CDR1 is SGDLS and CDR2 YYNGEE. The CDR3 loop reads CASSGTRLLDTQYF. CDR3 nucleotides: TGTGCCAGCAGCGGAACCCGACTGTTAGATACGCAGTATTTT. Supplemented by reference TRBV9 and TRBJ2-3, the full variable domain reads DSGVTQTPKHLITATGQRVTLRCSPRSGDLSVYWYQQSLDQGLQFLIQYYNGEERAKGNILERFSAQQFPDLHSELNLSSLELGDSALYFCASSGTRLLDTQYFGPGTRLTVL.

This clonotype was counted at least ten times. The chain joins TRBV9 to TRBJ1-5, with TRBD1 identical over 8 bases. Losses at the gene ends were 3 bases for V and 6 bases for J; bases not matched to a gene: 8. The germline gives CDR1 SGDLS, CDR2 YYNGEE. There are 15 residues in the CDR3. The CDR3 coding sequence is TGTGCCAGCAGCGCCGGACAGGGTATGACTCAGCCCCAGCATTTT. Translation: CASSAGQGMTQPQHF.

This clonotype was seen a handful of times. The V and J genes are TRBV9 and TRBJ2-3; 9 bases agree with TRBD1. Germline lookup yields CDR1 SGDLS and CDR2 YYNGEE. Trimming at V came to 2 bases and at J to 6 bases, leaving 10 bases not matched to a gene. CDR3 length: 16 amino acids. This CDR3 is CASSVTGQGSSDTQYF. Written as DNA, the CDR3 is TGTGCCAGCAGCGTCACGGGACAGGGCAGTTCGGATACGCAGTATTTT.

This clonotype appeared many times. The CDR3 region has the DNA TGTGCCAGCAGCGTCGGGGCGAGGACAGATACGCAGTATTTT. Protein product: CASSVGARTDTQYF. The J gene is TRBJ2-3, the V gene TRBV9, with D perhaps TRBD1 or TRBD2 (5 bases each). Trimming shortened V by 2 bases and J by 3 bases, and 10 bases separated the two germline ends. The germline V gene has CDR1 SGDLS and CDR2 YYNGEE. The CDR3 runs to 14 residues.

This clonotype was counted ten times or more. This chain joins TRBV9 and TRBJ2-7; D perhaps matches TRBD1 (6 bases). Germline assignment: CDR1 SGDLS and CDR2 YYNGEE. V lost 4 bases to trimming and J lost 3 bases, with 17 bases between them. CDR3 length equals 15 residues. The CDR3 loop reads CASSRVGGENYEQYF. The DNA for the CDR3 is TGTGCCAGCAGCCGAGTTGGGGGCGAGAACTACGAGCAGTACTTC.

At least ten counts were recorded for this clonotype. The chain joins TRBV9 to TRBJ2-5; D is unresolved. Per the germline V gene, CDR1 is SGDLS and CDR2 is YYNGEE. Trimming pared 0 bases from V and 4 bases from J, leaving 7 bases between. The CDR3 is 13 amino acids. Here the CDR3 reads CASSVAILETQYF. In DNA form, the CDR3 reads TGTGCCAGCAGCGTAGCTATTTTAGAGACCCAGTACTTC.

This clonotype was counted at least ten times. The chain recombines TRBV9 with TRBJ1-6, with D possibly TRBD1 on 6 matching bases. Trimming removed 4 bases from V and 0 bases from J, with 17 bases in between. CDR1 SGDLS and CDR2 YYNGEE come from the germline V gene. The CDR3 contains 18 residues. The CDR3, as DNA: TGTGCCAGCAGCCCAGGGGACATCTCGAGCTCCTATAATTCACCCCTCCACTTT. Translating gives CASSPGDISSSYNSPLHF. The complete variable domain, with remaining parts taken from reference TRBV9 and TRBJ1-6, reads DSGVTQTPKHLITATGQRVTLRCSPRSGDLSVYWYQQSLDQGLQFLIQYYNGEERAKGNILERFSAQQFPDLHSELNLSSLELGDSALYFCASSPGDISSSYNSPLHFGNGTRLTVT.

This clonotype has a handful of counts. For the CDR3, the DNA is TGTGCCAGCAGCGTAGGACAGTACGGCGACGAGCAGTACTTC. This codes for CASSVGQYGDEQYF. This chain links TRBV9 with TRBJ2-7; D possibly corresponds to TRBD1 (5 bases). This CDR3 has 14 amino acids. V was shortened by 0 bases and J by 5 bases, with 12 bases between the two germline ends. Germline V gives CDR1 SGDLS, CDR2 YYNGEE. The whole variable domain, remainder taken from reference TRBV9 and TRBJ2-7, is DSGVTQTPKHLITATGQRVTLRCSPRSGDLSVYWYQQSLDQGLQFLIQYYNGEERAKGNILERFSAQQFPDLHSELNLSSLELGDSALYFCASSVGQYGDEQYFGPGTRLTVT.

The chain employs TRBV9 and TRBJ2-3; D is perhaps TRBD1 (5 bases). The V gene lost 0 bases and the J gene lost 6 bases, with 11 bases spanning the gap. This CDR3 spans 14 amino acids. Germline V CDR1 and CDR2: SGDLS, YYNGEE. CDR3: CASSVGGLLDTQYF. The CDR3 DNA reads as TGTGCCAGCAGCGTAGGGGGCCTCCTGGATACGCAGTATTTT.

At least ten counts were recorded for this clonotype. The chain links TRBV9 to TRBJ1-6; 7 nucleotides align to TRBD1. V trimming: 4 bases; J trimming: 11 bases; junction bases outside the gene matches: 9. Germline values: CDR1 SGDLS, CDR2 YYNGEE. This CDR3 has 14 residues. In nucleotides, the CDR3 is TGTGCCAGCAGCCCGGGACAGCCTTGGGCACCCCTCCACTTT. Translation gives CASSPGQPWAPLHF.

Ten or more counts support this clonotype. The V and J genes are TRBV9 and TRBJ1-6; D perhaps matches TRBD1 (6 bases). Trimming cost V 3 bases and J 6 bases, with 10 bases left between them. CDR3 length: 14 amino acids. The germline gives CDR1 SGDLS, CDR2 YYNGEE. The chain's CDR3 is CASSEQGVNSPLHF. CDR3 nucleotide sequence: TGTGCCAGCAGCGAACAGGGAGTTAATTCACCCCTCCACTTT. Full variable domain (outside the CDR3, taken from reference TRBV9 and TRBJ1-6): DSGVTQTPKHLITATGQRVTLRCSPRSGDLSVYWYQQSLDQGLQFLIQYYNGEERAKGNILERFSAQQFPDLHSELNLSSLELGDSALYFCASSEQGVNSPLHFGNGTRLTVT.

There are many counts of this clonotype. The rearrangement links TRBV9 to TRBJ2-7; the D is unclear. The germline gives CDR1 SGDLS, CDR2 YYNGEE. Trimming removed 0 bases from V and 4 bases from J, with 14 bases in between. CDR3 length equals 15 residues. The CDR3 DNA reads as TGTGCCAGCAGCGTAGATGTGCGTCCCCAATACGAGCAGTACTTC. Translation: CASSVDVRPQYEQYF.

The V call is TRBV9, the J call TRBJ2-1, with a weak D call TRBD1 (5 bases). The length of the CDR3 is 13 residues. V was trimmed by 0 bases and J by 9 bases, leaving 10 bases between them. From germline, CDR1 is SGDLS and CDR2 YYNGEE. The CDR3 loop is CASSVDSGFEQFF. The CDR3 DNA reads TGTGCCAGCAGCGTAGATTCAGGGTTTGAGCAGTTCTTC. The entire variable domain, with the rest obtained from reference TRBV9 and TRBJ2-1, is as follows: DSGVTQTPKHLITATGQRVTLRCSPRSGDLSVYWYQQSLDQGLQFLIQYYNGEERAKGNILERFSAQQFPDLHSELNLSSLELGDSALYFCASSVDSGFEQFFGPGTRLTVL.

This clonotype was picked up many times. J is TRBJ2-1 and V is TRBV9, with 10 bases identical to TRBD2. Germline V CDR1 and CDR2: SGDLS, YYNGEE. The CDR3 consists of 12 residues. Trimming removed 7 bases from V and 5 bases from J; junction bases left unmatched: 0. CDR3 amino acids: CASGTSDNEQFF. The CDR3 DNA reads TGTGCCAGCGGGACTAGCGACAATGAGCAGTTCTTC.

This clonotype has more than one count but fewer than ten. This chain uses TRBV9 with TRBJ1-1; D not resolved. This CDR3 region has 13 residues. Germline lookup yields CDR1 SGDLS and CDR2 YYNGEE. The germline V and J ends were trimmed by 2 bases and 0 bases, with 5 bases remaining between them. The CDR3 here is CASSVSVNTEAFF. CDR3 in DNA: TGTGCCAGCAGCGTCTCAGTGAACACTGAAGCTTTCTTT. The variable domain in full, completed from reference TRBV9 and TRBJ1-1, reads DSGVTQTPKHLITATGQRVTLRCSPRSGDLSVYWYQQSLDQGLQFLIQYYNGEERAKGNILERFSAQQFPDLHSELNLSSLELGDSALYFCASSVSVNTEAFFGQGTRLTVV.

In its sample, this clonotype was seen many times. The V gene is TRBV9, the J gene TRBJ2-3; TRBD2 is a possible D gene (6 bases). This CDR3 has 15 residues. Looked up from germline, CDR1 is SGDLS and CDR2 is YYNGEE. V gave up 3 bases and J gave up 1 base, with 12 bases separating them. The CDR3 coding sequence is TGTGCCAGCAGCGAGCCGGCGGGACGCACAGATACGCAGTATTTT. Amino acids: CASSEPAGRTDTQYF.

This clonotype was counted at least ten times. J is TRBJ2-4 and V is TRBV9; 7 bases are shared with TRBD2. The V segment lost 0 bases and the J segment 0 bases; nucleotides outside the gene matches: 9. Germline V CDR1 and CDR2: SGDLS, YYNGEE. CDR3 size: 18 residues. The CDR3 here is CASSVESSGNLAKNIQYF. The CDR3, as DNA: TGTGCCAGCAGCGTAGAATCTAGCGGTAACCTAGCCAAAAACATTCAGTACTTC.

This clonotype has a count of ten or more. V and J are TRBV9 and TRBJ2-1; 7 nucleotides agree with TRBD2. Germline V lookup: CDR1 SGDLS, CDR2 YYNGEE. Trimming at V came to 0 bases and at J to 7 bases, leaving 7 bases not matched to a gene. This CDR3 is built from 15 residues. CDR3 DNA: TGTGCCAGCAGCGTAGACGGGACTACCGGGAATGAGCAGTTCTTC. Residues: CASSVDGTTGNEQFF.

The chain combines TRBV9 with TRBJ2-7; 10 bases match TRBD2. V gave up 4 bases and J gave up 6 bases; unmatched junction bases: 7. This CDR3 has 14 amino acids. Germline CDR1 reads SGDLS; CDR2 reads YYNGEE. CDR3 amino acids: CASSISGTSAEQYF. The DNA for the CDR3 is TGTGCCAGCAGCATCTCCGGGACTAGCGCCGAGCAGTACTTC.

The table lists this clonotype with many counts. The chain is built from TRBV9 and TRBJ1-3; maybe TRBD1 (5 bases). The ends were cut back, 0 bases at V and 0 bases at J, with 7 bases in the middle. The CDR3 loop spans 15 amino acids. CDR1 and CDR2 (germline): SGDLS, YYNGEE. The CDR3 region has the DNA TGTGCCAGCAGCGTAGAAGGGACCTCTGGAAACACCATATATTTT. Translation gives CASSVEGTSGNTIYF.

At least ten counts were recorded for this clonotype. J is TRBJ2-2 and V is TRBV9, with no clear D. The germline gives CDR1 SGDLS, CDR2 YYNGEE. V lost 0 bases to trimming and J lost 3 bases, with 3 bases between them. The CDR3 extends over 13 amino acids. The chain's CDR3 is CASSVEDTGELFF. Here the CDR3 DNA reads TGTGCCAGCAGCGTAGAAGACACCGGGGAGCTGTTTTTT.